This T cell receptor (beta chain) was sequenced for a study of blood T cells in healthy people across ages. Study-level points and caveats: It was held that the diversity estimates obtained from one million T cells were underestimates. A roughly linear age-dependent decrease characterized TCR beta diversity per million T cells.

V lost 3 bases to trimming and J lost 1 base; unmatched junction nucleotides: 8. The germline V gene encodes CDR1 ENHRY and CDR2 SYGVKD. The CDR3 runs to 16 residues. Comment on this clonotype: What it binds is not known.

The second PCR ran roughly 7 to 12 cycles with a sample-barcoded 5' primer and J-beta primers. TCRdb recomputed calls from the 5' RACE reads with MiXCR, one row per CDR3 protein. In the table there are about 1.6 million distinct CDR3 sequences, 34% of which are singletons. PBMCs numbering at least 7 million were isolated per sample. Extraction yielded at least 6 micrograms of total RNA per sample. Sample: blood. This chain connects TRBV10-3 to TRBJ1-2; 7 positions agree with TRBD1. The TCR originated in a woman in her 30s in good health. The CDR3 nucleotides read TGTGCCATCAGTGACATCCGACAGGGACATAACTATGGCTACACCTTC. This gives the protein CAISDIRQGHNYGYTF.